This TCR beta chain was observed in a study of blood T cell repertoires in COVID-19. Clones were read by immunoSEQ multiplex PCR, and TCRdb kept only the in-frame ones, dropping some. The top ten clones hold 3.5% to 4% of a sample with roughly 260,000 clones, around four fifths of them seen once. With V trimmed by 2 bases and J by 8 bases, 7 bases remained unmatched. Germline CDR1 MNHNY, CDR2 SVGAGI (reference sequence). This CDR3 is 15 amino acids long. This TCR came from a woman aged 40 to 50 who had been exposed to COVID-19. This chain links TRBV6-6 with TRBJ1-4, with TRBD1 matching over 8 bases. Sequencing input: PBMCs or T cells enriched from blood (not recorded which). The CDR3 coding sequence is TGTGCCAGCAGTTACATCGGACAGGGTGAGGAAAAACTGTTTTTT. It encodes CASSYIGQGEEKLFF.